These 31 T cell receptor beta chains came from one sample sequenced in a study of naive and memory T cell subsets. Four PCR rounds used nested alpha and beta constant region primers plus the SP2 primer. TCRdb ran MiXCR on the 5' RACE reads and lists one entry per CDR3 protein. The table has more than 50,000 distinct CDR3 sequences, 7% to 8.5% seen once. TCR cDNA received a 3' ligated oligonucleotide that carried a UMI. These receptors all stem from a male donor in good health.

This clonotype showed up many times. The V and J genes are TRBV20-1 and TRBJ2-6, with D tentatively TRBD1 or TRBD2 (5 bases each). CDR3 length equals 18 residues. V lost 2 bases, J lost 0 bases, and 17 bases lay in between. Germline-derived CDR1 and CDR2 are DFQATT and SNEGSKA (reference sequence). The CDR3 DNA is TGCAGTGCTAGACGATCGGGACCGTACCTCTCTGGGGCCAACGTCCTGACTTTC. Protein sequence: CSARRSGPYLSGANVLTF.

The V call is TRBV11-2, the J call TRBJ2-7; D may be TRBD2 (6 bases). Germline lookup yields CDR1 SGHAT and CDR2 FQNNGV. The CDR3 sequence is 16 residues long. V dropped 0 bases and J dropped 1 base, with 13 bases sitting between them. CDR3 protein: CASSLDPGLPSYEQYF. The CDR3 DNA is TGTGCCAGCAGCTTAGATCCGGGACTCCCTTCCTACGAGCAGTACTTC. Looking up the rest from reference TRBV11-2 and TRBJ2-7 gives the full variable domain: EAGVAQSPRYKIIEKRQSVAFWCNPISGHATLYWYQQILGQGPKLLIQFQNNGVVDDSQLPKDRFSAERLKGVDSTLKIQPAKLEDSAVYLCASSLDPGLPSYEQYFGPGTRLTVT.

The V and J genes are TRBV29-1 and TRBJ2-7, with 7 nucleotides matching TRBD1. Germline values: CDR1 SQVTM, CDR2 ANQGSEA. CDR3 length: 14 residues. The junction had 7 bases not matched to a gene; V was cut back by 3 bases and J by 2 bases. The CDR3 protein is CSVDVTGSTYEQYF. CDR3 sequence (DNA): TGCAGCGTTGATGTGACAGGGTCGACCTACGAGCAGTACTTC.

The V call is TRBV7-2, the J call TRBJ2-1; D call uncertain. The V gene lost 7 bases and the J gene lost 4 bases, with 17 bases spanning the gap. CDR1 is SGHTA, CDR2 FQGNSA, per germline. The CDR3 extends over 15 amino acids. This CDR3 reads CASTRTQARYNEQFF. The CDR3 nucleotides read TGTGCCAGCACCAGGACGCAAGCCCGGTACAATGAGCAGTTCTTC.

This clonotype has at least ten counts. The chain joins TRBV24-1 to TRBJ1-6, with 10 bases identical to TRBD1. The CDR3 length is 17 residues. V was pared by 5 bases and J by 5 bases, with 8 bases of the junction left unmatched. Germline CDR1 and CDR2: KGHDR and SFDVKD. DNA of the CDR3: TGTGCCACCAGTGTTCATCCGGGACAGGGGAATAATTCACCCCTCCACTTT. Translation gives CATSVHPGQGNNSPLHF.

This clonotype was seen a few times. V and J are TRBV6-1 and TRBJ1-2; TRBD1 aligns across 9 bases. Germline trimming cut 5 bases from V and 6 bases from J; bases unmatched to any gene: 7. CDR3 length equals 14 residues. Germline V gives CDR1 MNHNS, CDR2 SASEGT. CDR3 amino acids: CASSPTGGTDGYTF. CDR3 in DNA: TGTGCCAGCAGTCCGACAGGGGGAACGGATGGCTACACCTTC.

As regards this clonotype: Given a much more abundant clone one base away, this may be a read error. J is TRBJ2-2 and V is TRBV10-3; D unresolved. The CDR3 consists of 12 residues. Looked up from germline, CDR1 is ENHRY and CDR2 is SYGVKD. The CDR3 DNA sequence: TGTGCCACCAGTGCTCAGCCCGGGGAGCTGTTTTTT. This sequence encodes CATSAQPGELFF.

The CDR3 protein is CSVTGSTSNSGNTIYF. The CDR3 DNA is TGCAGCGTTACTGGGAGCACCTCAAACTCTGGAAACACCATATATTTT. V is TRBV29-1 and J is TRBJ1-3; no definite D call. The CDR3 has 16 amino acids. CDR1 is SQVTM, CDR2 ANQGSEA, per germline. Between the trimmed V and J ends, which lost 5 bases and 0 bases, there was a span of 17 bases.

V usage is TRBV19 and J usage is TRBJ2-3; 9 bases line up with TRBD1. The CDR3 is 14 residues long. The V segment lost 6 bases and the J segment 3 bases; nucleotides outside the gene matches: 4. Germline V lookup: CDR1 LNHDA, CDR2 SQIVND (reference sequence). The CDR3 DNA sequence: TGTGCCAGTAGCCTAGACAGGGGGACAGATACGCAGTATTTT. This sequence encodes CASSLDRGTDTQYF.

In the case of this clonotype: Relative to the germline gene, one junction end is altered; a read error may explain this. The chain has TRBV5-1 and TRBJ2-3, with D perhaps TRBD2 (5 bases). The CDR3 sequence is 12 residues long. CDR1 SGHRS and CDR2 YFSETQ come from the germline V gene. The CDR3 protein is CARSLEVGTQYF. CDR3 nucleotide sequence: TGCGCCAGAAGCTTGGAGGTTGGTACGCAGTATTTT.

In this sample, this clonotype turned up many times. The V gene is TRBV19, the J gene TRBJ1-1, with D perhaps TRBD1 (6 bases). The CDR3 runs 16 residues. The V end was cut by 3 bases, the J end by 1 base, with 15 bases between. From germline, CDR1 is LNHDA and CDR2 SQIVND (reference sequence). The CDR3, as DNA: TGTGCCAGTAGTATGCCCTCCCAGGGGAAGAACACTGAAGCTTTCTTT. It is translated as CASSMPSQGKNTEAFF.

This clonotype has more than one count but fewer than ten. V usage is TRBV7-6 and J usage is TRBJ2-4; 8 nucleotides match TRBD2. The CDR3 loop spans 18 amino acids. Germline CDR1 reads SGHVS; CDR2 reads FNYEAQ. J gave up 5 bases and V 5 bases, and 17 bases lay outside the gene matches. Written as DNA, the CDR3 is TGTGCCAGCAGCCCGGGCCCTGGGAGCGGGAGAGGGGAAAACATTCAGTACTTC. Amino acid sequence: CASSPGPGSGRGENIQYF.

This chain joins TRBV27 and TRBJ2-3; no clear D gene. Germline loops: CDR1 MNHEY, CDR2 SMNVEV (reference sequence). The CDR3 consists of 13 residues. With 2 bases removed from V and 5 bases from J, the gap between germline ends came to 8 bases. CDR3 coding DNA: TGTGCCAGCAGTTTAGGACCTGGAGATACGCAGTATTTT. Translation gives CASSLGPGDTQYF.

J is TRBJ2-1 and V is TRBV5-1, with D perhaps being TRBD1 or TRBD2 (6 bases each). The CDR3 is 13 amino acids. Germline V gene data show CDR1 as SGHRS and CDR2 as YFSETQ. Trimming cost V 1 base and J 7 bases, with 9 bases left between them. In DNA, the CDR3 is TGCGCCAGCAGCTTGACGGGGGCGAATGAGCAGTTCTTC. As protein: CASSLTGANEQFF. Looking up the rest from reference TRBV5-1 and TRBJ2-1 gives the full variable domain: KAGVTQTPRYLIKTRGQQVTLSCSPISGHRSVSWYQQTPGQGLQFLFEYFSETQRNKGNFPGRFSGRQFSNSRSEMNVSTLELGDSALYLCASSLTGANEQFFGPGTRLTVL.

The V and J genes are TRBV30 and TRBJ2-7, with 8 nucleotides matching TRBD2. The CDR3 loop spans 14 amino acids. Germline CDR1 is GTSNPN and CDR2 is SVGIG (reference sequence). V dropped 0 bases and J dropped 6; count of bases not matched to a gene: 7. DNA for the CDR3: TGTGCCTGGAGTGTCCCGGGACTAGGGAGCGAGCAGTACTTC. Amino acid sequence: CAWSVPGLGSEQYF.

This clonotype was recorded a few times. The chain combines TRBV28 with TRBJ1-5, with D uncertain. Germline CDR1 is MDHEN and CDR2 is SYDVKM. This CDR3 is 15 amino acids long. V gave up 1 base and J gave up 3 bases, with 10 bases separating them. CDR3 protein: CASSLSTGNNQPQHF. The CDR3 DNA is TGTGCCAGCAGTTTATCCACCGGGAACAATCAGCCCCAGCATTTT.

The chain links TRBV19 to TRBJ1-5; maybe TRBD1 (6 bases). V was pared by 2 bases and J by 1 base, with 9 bases between. The CDR3 has 15 amino acids. Germline-derived CDR1 and CDR2 are LNHDA and SQIVND (reference sequence). CDR3 DNA: TGTGCCAGTAGTATAACAGGGCCAAGCAATCAGCCCCAGCATTTT. Translation gives CASSITGPSNQPQHF.

V usage is TRBV20-1 and J usage is TRBJ2-1, with TRBD2 matching over 13 bases. The CDR3 runs to 18 residues. Germline lookup yields CDR1 DFQATT and CDR2 SNEGSKA (reference sequence). V lost 4 bases and J lost 7; bases outside the gene matches: 16. The CDR3 reads CSAMGQLAGGPIRNEQFF. Here the CDR3 DNA reads TGCAGTGCTATGGGCCAACTAGCGGGAGGGCCTATAAGGAATGAGCAGTTCTTC.

The table lists this clonotype with many counts. The rearrangement links TRBV5-1 to TRBJ1-2, with TRBD1 as a possible D gene (5 bases). Trimming removed 2 bases from V and 1 base from J, with 12 bases in between. The CDR3 runs to 15 residues. Germline CDR1 is SGHRS and CDR2 is YFSETQ. The CDR3 sequence: CASSLGTDLNYGYTF. Written as DNA, the CDR3 is TGCGCCAGCAGCTTAGGGACCGACCTTAACTATGGCTACACCTTC. Supplemented by reference TRBV5-1 and TRBJ1-2, the full variable domain reads KAGVTQTPRYLIKTRGQQVTLSCSPISGHRSVSWYQQTPGQGLQFLFEYFSETQRNKGNFPGRFSGRQFSNSRSEMNVSTLELGDSALYLCASSLGTDLNYGYTFGSGTRLTVV.

This clonotype was seen a few times. The J gene is TRBJ1-2, the V gene TRBV3-1; 8 nucleotides agree with TRBD1. With 4 bases clipped from V and 7 bases from J, the junction kept 11 bases outside the gene matches. The germline V gene encodes CDR1 LGHDT and CDR2 YNNKEL (reference sequence). The CDR3 has 15 residues. The CDR3 loop reads CASSPGQAIVSGYTF. The CDR3 coding sequence is TGTGCCAGCAGCCCGGGACAGGCCATCGTTTCTGGCTACACCTTC.

This clonotype was seen a few times. This chain joins TRBV6-1 and TRBJ2-5, with 11 bases lining up with TRBD2. The germline CDR1 and CDR2 sequences are MNHNS and SASEGT. This CDR3 spans 18 amino acids. The junction had 17 bases not matched to a gene; V was cut back by 7 bases and J by 4 bases. The CDR3 DNA reads TGTGCCAGCACTCGAAAGGGTCTAGCGGGAGGCTTGGGAGAGACCCAGTACTTC. Encoded protein: CASTRKGLAGGLGETQYF.

The J gene is TRBJ2-1, the V gene TRBV4-2; 10 nucleotides match TRBD1. Germline CDR1 LGHNA, CDR2 YNFKEQ. The CDR3 is 15 amino acids. J gave up 8 bases and V 2 bases, and 6 bases lay outside the gene matches. CDR3 residues: CASSQPGTGDHEQFF. The CDR3 region has the DNA TGTGCCAGCAGCCAACCCGGGACAGGGGATCATGAGCAGTTCTTC.

This clonotype was seen ten or more times. The CDR3 DNA reads as TGTGCCAGCAGCGTAGGGACTAGCGGGGGGGCGGAGACCCAGTACTTC. Its translation: CASSVGTSGGAETQYF. The J gene is TRBJ2-5, the V gene TRBV9; 15 positions agree with TRBD2. Germline loops: CDR1 SGDLS, CDR2 YYNGEE. V was clipped by 0 bases and J by 5 bases; unmatched bases: 2. The length of the CDR3 is 16 residues.

The CDR3 is CSINGLSDYGYTF. CDR3 nucleotides: TGCAGCATAAATGGACTGTCAGACTATGGCTACACCTTC. The chain uses TRBV29-1 and TRBJ1-2; D call uncertain. Trimming stripped 8 bases from V and 3 bases from J, with 16 bases between. The CDR3 has 13 residues. Germline-derived CDR1 and CDR2 are SQVTM and ANQGSEA. The whole variable domain, remainder taken from reference TRBV29-1 and TRBJ1-2, is SAVISQKPSRDICQRGTSLTIQCQVDSQVTMMFWYRQQPGQSLTLIATANQGSEATYESGFVIDKFPISRPNLTFSTLTVSNMSPEDSSIYLCSINGLSDYGYTFGSGTRLTVV.

This clonotype came up a few times. The rearrangement links TRBV6-2 or TRBV6-3 to TRBJ2-7; possible D gene TRBD1, 6 bases. Germline V gene sequence: CDR1 MNHEY, CDR2 SVGEGT. This CDR3 region has 15 residues. Trimming took off 5 bases at V and 0 bases at J, with 14 bases between the two ends. The CDR3 coding sequence is TGTGCCAGCAGTCGCATGACAGGCAGCTCCTACGAGCAGTACTTC. This gives the protein CASSRMTGSSYEQYF.

This clonotype has ten or more counts. The V gene is TRBV7-6, the J gene TRBJ2-2; D may be TRBD2 (6 bases). The V gene's germline CDR1 is SGHVS and CDR2 FNYEAQ. CDR3 length: 16 residues. V was clipped by 3 bases and J by 2 bases, with 13 bases between them. CDR3 residues: CASSLRPGGNTGELFF. The CDR3 DNA is TGTGCCAGCAGCTTGCGTCCCGGGGGAAACACCGGGGAGCTGTTTTTT.

CDR3 DNA sequence: TGTGCCAGCAGTCCCCCAGCCTACTCCGTTTTCAACAATGAGCAGTTCTTC. This encodes CASSPPAYSVFNNEQFF. V usage is TRBV6-5 and J usage is TRBJ2-1; no clear D gene. This CDR3 contains 17 residues. Looked up from germline, CDR1 is MNHEY and CDR2 is SVGAGI. V was shortened by 5 bases and J by 5 bases, with 22 bases between the two germline ends.

This clonotype was found a few times. CDR3 residues: CASSLLGRTEAFF. DNA for the CDR3: TGTGCCAGCAGTTTATTAGGGCGCACTGAAGCTTTCTTT. The rearrangement links TRBV12-3 or TRBV12-4 to TRBJ1-1, with D hard to call. V gave up 2 bases and J gave up 4 bases, with 8 bases separating them. The CDR3 sequence is 13 residues long.

The V call is TRBV18, the J call TRBJ1-3; 7 nucleotides agree with TRBD1. V was clipped by 4 bases and J by 4 bases; unmatched bases: 10. Germline V gene sequence: CDR1 KGHSH, CDR2 LQKENI. CDR3 length: 16 residues. The DNA of the CDR3 is TGTGCCAGCTCACACGTCGAGGGGGCTCGCGGAAACACCATATATTTT. It translates to CASSHVEGARGNTIYF.

This clonotype was seen many times. The chain has TRBV19 and TRBJ1-5, with D tentatively TRBD1 (5 bases). The CDR3 length is 15 residues. The germline gives CDR1 LNHDA, CDR2 SQIVND (reference sequence). V lost 7 bases and J lost 4, with 17 bases in between. The CDR3: CASNKPTASNQPQHF. In DNA, the CDR3 is TGTGCCAGTAATAAGCCGACAGCATCTAATCAGCCCCAGCATTTT.

J is TRBJ1-3 and V is TRBV6-5; the D gene is possibly TRBD1 (6 bases). Germline loops: CDR1 MNHEY, CDR2 SVGAGI. V lost 0 bases and J 4 bases, leaving 10 bases between the germline ends. The length of the CDR3 is 15 residues. CDR3 DNA sequence: TGTGCCAGCAGTTACTCGGCAGGGGAAGGAAACACCATATATTTT. It specifies CASSYSAGEGNTIYF.